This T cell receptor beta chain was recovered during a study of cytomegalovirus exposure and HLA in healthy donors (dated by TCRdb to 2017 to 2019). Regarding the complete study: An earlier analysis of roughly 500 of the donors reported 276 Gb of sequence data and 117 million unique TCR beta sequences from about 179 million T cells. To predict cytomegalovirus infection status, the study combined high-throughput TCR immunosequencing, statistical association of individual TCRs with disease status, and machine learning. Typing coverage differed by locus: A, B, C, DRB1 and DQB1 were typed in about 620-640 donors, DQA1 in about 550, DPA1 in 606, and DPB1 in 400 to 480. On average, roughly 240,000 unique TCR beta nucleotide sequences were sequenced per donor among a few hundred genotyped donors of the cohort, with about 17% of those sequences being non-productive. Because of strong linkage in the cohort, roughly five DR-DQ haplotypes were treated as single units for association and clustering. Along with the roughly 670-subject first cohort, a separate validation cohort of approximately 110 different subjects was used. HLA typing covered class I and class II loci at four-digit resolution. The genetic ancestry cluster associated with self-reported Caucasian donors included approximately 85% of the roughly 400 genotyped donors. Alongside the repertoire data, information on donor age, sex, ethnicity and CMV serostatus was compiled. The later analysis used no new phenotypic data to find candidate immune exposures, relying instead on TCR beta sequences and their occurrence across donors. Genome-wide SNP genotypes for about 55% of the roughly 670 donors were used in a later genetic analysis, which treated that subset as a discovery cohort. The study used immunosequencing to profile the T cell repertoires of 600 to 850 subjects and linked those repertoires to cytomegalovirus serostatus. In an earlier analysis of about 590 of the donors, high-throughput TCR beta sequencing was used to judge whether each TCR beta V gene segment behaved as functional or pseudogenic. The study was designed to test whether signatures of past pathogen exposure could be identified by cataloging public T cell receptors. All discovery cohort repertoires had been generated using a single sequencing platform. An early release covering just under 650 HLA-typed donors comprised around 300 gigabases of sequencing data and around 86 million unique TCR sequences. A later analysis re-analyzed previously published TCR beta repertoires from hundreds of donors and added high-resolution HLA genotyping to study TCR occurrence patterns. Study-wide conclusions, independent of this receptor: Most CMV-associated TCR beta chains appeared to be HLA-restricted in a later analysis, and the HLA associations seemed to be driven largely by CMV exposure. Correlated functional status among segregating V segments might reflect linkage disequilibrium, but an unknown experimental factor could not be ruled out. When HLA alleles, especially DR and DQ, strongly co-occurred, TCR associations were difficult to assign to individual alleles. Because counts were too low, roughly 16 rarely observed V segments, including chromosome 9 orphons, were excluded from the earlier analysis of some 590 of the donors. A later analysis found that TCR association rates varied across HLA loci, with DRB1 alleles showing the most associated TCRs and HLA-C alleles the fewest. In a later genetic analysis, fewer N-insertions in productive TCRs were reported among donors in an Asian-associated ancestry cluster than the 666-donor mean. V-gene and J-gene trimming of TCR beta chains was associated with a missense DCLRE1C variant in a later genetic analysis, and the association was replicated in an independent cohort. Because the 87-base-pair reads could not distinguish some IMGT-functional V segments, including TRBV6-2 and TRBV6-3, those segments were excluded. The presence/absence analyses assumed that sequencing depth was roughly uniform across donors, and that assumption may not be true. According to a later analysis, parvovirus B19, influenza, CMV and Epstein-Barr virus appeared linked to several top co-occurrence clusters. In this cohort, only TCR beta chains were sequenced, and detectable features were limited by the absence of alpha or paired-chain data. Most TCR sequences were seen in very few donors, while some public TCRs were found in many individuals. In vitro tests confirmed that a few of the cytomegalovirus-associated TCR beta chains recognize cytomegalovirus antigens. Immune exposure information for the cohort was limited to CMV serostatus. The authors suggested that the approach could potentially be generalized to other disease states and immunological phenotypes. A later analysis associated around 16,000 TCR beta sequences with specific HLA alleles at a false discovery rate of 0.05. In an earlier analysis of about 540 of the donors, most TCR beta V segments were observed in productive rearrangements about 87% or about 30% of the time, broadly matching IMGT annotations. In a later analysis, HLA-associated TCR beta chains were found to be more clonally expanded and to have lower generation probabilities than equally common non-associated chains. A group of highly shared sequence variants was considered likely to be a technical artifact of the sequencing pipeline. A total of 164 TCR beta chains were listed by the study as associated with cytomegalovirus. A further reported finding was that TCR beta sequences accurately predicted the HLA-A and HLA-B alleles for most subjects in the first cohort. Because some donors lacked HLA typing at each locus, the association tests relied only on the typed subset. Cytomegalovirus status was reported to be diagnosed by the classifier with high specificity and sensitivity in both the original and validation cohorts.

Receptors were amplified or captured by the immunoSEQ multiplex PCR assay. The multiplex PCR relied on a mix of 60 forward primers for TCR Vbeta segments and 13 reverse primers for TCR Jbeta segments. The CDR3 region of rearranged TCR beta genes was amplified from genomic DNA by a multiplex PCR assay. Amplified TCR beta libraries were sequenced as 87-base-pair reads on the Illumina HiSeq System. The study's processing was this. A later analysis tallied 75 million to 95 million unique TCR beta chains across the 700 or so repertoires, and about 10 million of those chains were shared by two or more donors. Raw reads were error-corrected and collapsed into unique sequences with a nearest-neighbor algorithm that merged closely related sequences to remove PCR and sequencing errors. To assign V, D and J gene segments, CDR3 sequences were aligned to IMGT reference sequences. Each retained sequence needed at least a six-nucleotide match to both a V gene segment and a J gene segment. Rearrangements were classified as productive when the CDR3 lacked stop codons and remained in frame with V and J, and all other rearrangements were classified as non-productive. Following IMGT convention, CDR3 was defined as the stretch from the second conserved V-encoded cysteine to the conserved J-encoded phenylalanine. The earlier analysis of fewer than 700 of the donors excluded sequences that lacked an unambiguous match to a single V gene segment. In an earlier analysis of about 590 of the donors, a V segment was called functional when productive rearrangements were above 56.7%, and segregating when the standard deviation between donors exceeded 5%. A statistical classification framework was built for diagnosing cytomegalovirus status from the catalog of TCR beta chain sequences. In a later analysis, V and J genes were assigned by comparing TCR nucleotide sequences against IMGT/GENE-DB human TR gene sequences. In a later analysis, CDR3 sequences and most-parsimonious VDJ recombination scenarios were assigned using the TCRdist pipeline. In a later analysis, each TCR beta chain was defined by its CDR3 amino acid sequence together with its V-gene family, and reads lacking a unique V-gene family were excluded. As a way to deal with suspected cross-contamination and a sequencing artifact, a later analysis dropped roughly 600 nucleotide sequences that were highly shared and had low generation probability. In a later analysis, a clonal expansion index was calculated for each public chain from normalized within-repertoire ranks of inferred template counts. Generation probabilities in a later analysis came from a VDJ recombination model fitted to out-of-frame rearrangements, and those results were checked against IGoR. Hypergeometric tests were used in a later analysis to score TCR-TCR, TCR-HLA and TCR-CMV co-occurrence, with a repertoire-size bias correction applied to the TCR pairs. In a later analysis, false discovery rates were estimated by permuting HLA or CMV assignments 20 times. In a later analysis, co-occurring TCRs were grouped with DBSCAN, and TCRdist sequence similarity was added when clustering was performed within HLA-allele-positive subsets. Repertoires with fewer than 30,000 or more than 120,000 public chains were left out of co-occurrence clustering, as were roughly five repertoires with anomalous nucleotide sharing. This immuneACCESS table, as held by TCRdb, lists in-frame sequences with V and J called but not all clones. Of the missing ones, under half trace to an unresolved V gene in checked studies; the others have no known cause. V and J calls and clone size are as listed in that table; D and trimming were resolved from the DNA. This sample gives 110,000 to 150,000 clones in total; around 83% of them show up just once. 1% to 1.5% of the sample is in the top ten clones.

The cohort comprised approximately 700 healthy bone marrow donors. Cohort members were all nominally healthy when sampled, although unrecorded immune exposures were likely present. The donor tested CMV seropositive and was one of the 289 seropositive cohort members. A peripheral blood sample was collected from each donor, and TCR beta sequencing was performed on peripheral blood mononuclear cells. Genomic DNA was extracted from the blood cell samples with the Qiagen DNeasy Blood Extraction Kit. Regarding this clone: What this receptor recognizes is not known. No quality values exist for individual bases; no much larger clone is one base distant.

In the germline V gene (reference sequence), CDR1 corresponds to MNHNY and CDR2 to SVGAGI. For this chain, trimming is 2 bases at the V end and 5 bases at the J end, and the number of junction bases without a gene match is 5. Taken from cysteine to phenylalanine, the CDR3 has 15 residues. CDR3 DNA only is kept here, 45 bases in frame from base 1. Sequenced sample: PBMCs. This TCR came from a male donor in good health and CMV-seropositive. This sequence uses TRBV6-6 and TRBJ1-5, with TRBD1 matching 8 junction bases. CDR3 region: CASSYLDRGDQPQHF. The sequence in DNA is TGTGCCAGCAGTTACCTCGACAGGGGAGATCAGCCCCAGCATTTT.